The clone carrying this T cell receptor (beta chain) has ten or more counts. Its specificity is unknown. Making the TCR beta libraries involved quantitative 5'-RACE with molecular barcodes. TCRdb re-called the 5' RACE reads through MiXCR, storing one row per CDR3 protein. The sample records approximately 140,000 distinct CDR3 sequences, about 8% being singletons. V was cut by 2 bases and J by 1 base, with 8 bases left in between. The CDR3 extends over 13 amino acids. Germline CDR1 is DFQATT and CDR2 is SNEGSKA (reference sequence). The source of the sample is a study of CD8 T cells in ankylosing spondylitis. Study outcomes and limitations: Matched ankylosing spondylitis synovial fluid reportedly showed significant enrichment of disease-linked clones. Characteristic of ankylosing spondylitis blood, it appeared, was a TCR beta motif comprising roughly eight highly homologous variants. Disease-linked clones displayed a CD8+ phenotype and appeared relatively rarely in peripheral blood.

Sequenced sample: synovial fluid, either unsorted or a sorted T cell fraction (not recorded which). This TCR was recovered from a male donor with ankylosing spondylitis. V and J are TRBV20-1 and TRBJ2-5; maybe TRBD1 (6 bases). The CDR3 DNA reads TGCAGTGCTAGATTCAGGGGCCAAGAGACCCAGTACTTC. Translating it yields CSARFRGQETQYF.